The 13 T cell receptor beta chains below were found in one sample sequenced in a study of cytomegalovirus exposure and HLA in healthy donors. The PCR used 60 Vbeta and 13 Jbeta primers. Sequencing was performed with immunoSEQ multiplex PCR; in TCRdb, only in-frame clones are kept and a portion is missing. The table includes almost 200,000 clones, around 81% detected once. The sequenced material came from PBMCs. These receptors were taken from a man younger than 40 in good health and CMV-seronegative.

V is TRBV28 and J is TRBJ2-1; D ambiguous. V was trimmed by 1 base and J by 1 base, leaving 14 bases between them. The CDR3 spans 17 residues. Germline V gene sequence: CDR1 MDHEN, CDR2 SYDVKM. The CDR3 protein is CASSLSSLQSSYNEQFF. The CDR3 DNA reads TGTGCCAGCAGTTTATCGAGCTTACAGTCTTCCTACAATGAGCAGTTCTTC.

This clone occurred a few times. CDR3 sequence: CASSDPHRVNYEQYF. In DNA form, the CDR3 reads TGTGCCAGCAGTGATCCTCACAGGGTGAACTACGAGCAGTACTTC. The chain links TRBV25-1 to TRBJ2-7, with D possibly TRBD1 on 6 matching bases. V gave up 3 bases and J gave up 3 bases, with 15 bases separating them. The CDR3 loop spans 15 amino acids. Per the germline V gene, CDR1 is MGHDK and CDR2 is SYGVNS.

The chain employs TRBV5-1 and TRBJ2-2; D call uncertain. The CDR3 contains 14 residues. V lost 0 bases, J lost 4 bases, and 7 bases lay in between. Germline values: CDR1 SGHRS, CDR2 YFSETQ. The CDR3 is CASSLDSFTGELFF. CDR3 bases: TGCGCCAGCAGCTTGGACAGCTTCACCGGGGAGCTGTTTTTT. Based on the CDR3 plus reference TRBV5-1 and TRBJ2-2, the full variable domain is KAGVTQTPRYLIKTRGQQVTLSCSPISGHRSVSWYQQTPGQGLQFLFEYFSETQRNKGNFPGRFSGRQFSNSRSEMNVSTLELGDSALYLCASSLDSFTGELFFGEGSRLTVL.

The V gene is TRBV28, the J gene TRBJ1-5; maybe TRBD1 (5 bases). Per the germline V gene, CDR1 is MDHEN and CDR2 is SYDVKM. The CDR3 totals 15 residues. Trimming cost V 3 bases and J 1 base, with 10 bases left between them. The CDR3 DNA reads TGTGCCAGCAGTTTTGCCGGGGGGAGCAATCAGCCCCAGCATTTT. Translated: CASSFAGGSNQPQHF.

The genes are TRBV28 and TRBJ2-1, with D maybe TRBD1 (5 bases). This CDR3 is 15 amino acids long. The V and J ends lost 7 bases and 3 bases respectively, with 16 bases between them. Looked up from germline, CDR1 is MDHEN and CDR2 is SYDVKM. This CDR3 reads CASTIGRGHYNEQFF. For the CDR3, the DNA is TGTGCCAGCACAATTGGACGCGGACACTACAATGAGCAGTTCTTC.

Turning to this clone: This sample also contains other DNA sequences that code for the same CDR3. The chain carries TRBV2 and TRBJ1-1; the D gene is possibly TRBD1 (5 bases). The germline CDR1 and CDR2 sequences are SNHLY and FYNNEI. CDR3 length: 13 residues. Deletions cut 4 bases from V and 1 base from J, with 7 bases between. CDR3 coding DNA: TGTGCCAGCAGTGGACAGCCGAACACTGAAGCTTTCTTT. This encodes CASSGQPNTEAFF.

The J gene is TRBJ2-5, the V gene TRBV5-6; 11 positions agree with TRBD2. Per germline, CDR1 SGHDT and CDR2 YYEEEE. The CDR3 contains 18 residues. V was pared by 4 bases and J by 3 bases, with 14 bases of the junction left unmatched. Here the CDR3 DNA reads TGTGCCAGCAGCCCAGCCCCTAGCGGGAGGAGAGGTGAAGAGACCCAGTACTTC. Encoded protein: CASSPAPSGRRGEETQYF.

The CDR3: CASSFVPPLAGRNNEQFF. In DNA, the CDR3 is TGTGCCAGCAGCTTCGTACCGCCCCTAGCGGGCCGAAACAATGAGCAGTTCTTC. The J gene is TRBJ2-1, the V gene TRBV12-1; the D segment call TRBD2 is taken from the table without a DNA check. TRBV12-1 is tagged as a pseudogene. The CDR3 contains 18 residues.

The chain combines TRBV2 with TRBJ2-5; D is perhaps TRBD2 (5 bases). CDR1 SNHLY and CDR2 FYNNEI come from the germline V gene. The ends were cut back, 2 bases at V and 1 base at J, with 14 bases in the middle. The CDR3 has 16 amino acids. The CDR3 here is CASSEHTGNPQETQYF. CDR3 nucleotide sequence: TGTGCCAGCAGTGAACACACCGGGAACCCCCAAGAGACCCAGTACTTC. Based on the CDR3 plus reference TRBV2 and TRBJ2-5, the full variable domain is EPEVTQTPSHQVTQMGQEVILRCVPISNHLYFYWYRQILGQKVEFLVSFYNNEISEKSEIFDDQFSVERPDGSNFTLKIRSTKLEDSAMYFCASSEHTGNPQETQYFGPGTRLLVL.

In DNA form, the CDR3 reads TGTGCCAGCAGGGACAGGGTAGCCTACGAGCAGTACTTC. Translated, it gives CASRDRVAYEQYF. The rearrangement links TRBV6-1 to TRBJ2-7; 8 positions agree with TRBD1. CDR3 length equals 13 residues. Trimming took 6 bases from V and 2 from J; bases not matched to a gene: 3. Germline CDR1 reads MNHNS; CDR2 reads SASEGT.

The rearrangement joins TRBV9 to TRBJ1-2; D gene uncertain. The CDR3 is made up of 13 amino acids. V dropped 0 bases and J dropped 7 bases, with 10 bases sitting between them. Germline CDR1 reads SGDLS; CDR2 reads YYNGEE. The chain's CDR3 is CASSVGGVGGYTF. The CDR3 region has the DNA TGTGCCAGCAGCGTAGGTGGAGTTGGTGGCTACACCTTC.

This clone is a singleton in its sample. The V gene is TRBV4-2, the J gene TRBJ2-7, with 9 bases matching TRBD1. Germline V gene data show CDR1 as LGHNA and CDR2 as YNFKEQ. This CDR3 comprises 18 residues. J gave up 6 bases and V 1 base, and 16 bases lay outside the gene matches. The CDR3 DNA sequence: TGTGCCAGCAGCCAAGCTGATACCGGGACAGGGCGCCGTCTCGAGCAGTACTTC. Translating gives CASSQADTGTGRRLEQYF.

The chain recombines TRBV2 with TRBJ2-5; 9 bases agree with TRBD2. V lost 5 bases to trimming and J lost 1 base; unmatched junction nucleotides: 11. The CDR3 contains 17 residues. From germline, CDR1 is SNHLY and CDR2 FYNNEI. CDR3 bases: TGTGCCAGCAGTAATGGGGGACTAGCAGACCGCCAAGAGACCCAGTACTTC. Amino acid sequence: CASSNGGLADRQETQYF.